A single sample gave rise to the 22 T cell receptor beta chains below, sequenced in a study of blood T cell repertoires in COVID-19. Using immunoSEQ multiplex PCR, the repertoire was profiled, and TCRdb retains in-frame clones only, with some absent. In the table there are 150,000 to 200,000 clones, about 89% of which are singletons. The sequenced sample consisted of peripheral blood. The receptor set was obtained from a man aged 70 or older with acute or convalescent COVID-19.

This chain links TRBV10-2 with TRBJ2-5; 10 nucleotides line up with TRBD2. V shed 2 bases, J shed 7 bases, and the junction held 10 bases outside the gene matches. Germline V lookup: CDR1 WSHSY, CDR2 SAAADI. The CDR3 runs 16 residues. In nucleotides, the CDR3 is TGCGCCAGCAGTGAGGATGGAGCGGGGGGGCTGGGGACCCAGTACTTC. It codes for CASSEDGAGGLGTQYF.

J is TRBJ1-2 and V is TRBV30; D is uncertain. Between the trimmed V and J ends, which lost 0 bases and 4 bases, there was a span of 3 bases. Germline CDR1 is GTSNPN and CDR2 is SVGIG (reference sequence). This CDR3 has 11 amino acids. For the CDR3, the DNA is TGTGCCTGGAGTGTACTCTATGGCTACACCTTC. This encodes CAWSVLYGYTF. The complete variable domain, with remaining parts taken from reference TRBV30 and TRBJ1-2, reads SQTIHQWPATLVQPVGSPLSLECTVEGTSNPNLYWYRQAAGRGLQLLFYSVGIGQISSEVPQNLSASRPQDRQFILSSKKLLLSDSGFYLCAWSVLYGYTFGSGTRLTVV.

The chain couples TRBV6-6 to TRBJ2-5; 10 positions match TRBD2. J lost 3 bases, V lost 6 bases, and 7 bases had no gene match. The CDR3 runs to 15 residues. The V gene's germline CDR1 is MNHNY and CDR2 SVGAGI (reference sequence). The CDR3 spells CASRKASGRKETQYF. CDR3 in DNA: TGTGCCAGCAGAAAAGCTAGCGGGAGAAAAGAGACCCAGTACTTC.

The chain joins TRBV6-5 to TRBJ2-3, with 7 positions matching TRBD2. Trimming at V came to 2 bases and at J to 2 bases, leaving 4 bases not matched to a gene. The CDR3 covers 15 residues. CDR1 is MNHEY and CDR2 is SVGAGI in the germline V gene. CDR3 coding DNA: TGTGCCAGCAGTTACAGGGAGGGGTACACAGATACGCAGTATTTT. Protein sequence: CASSYREGYTDTQYF.

The gene calls are TRBV3-1 (or the pseudogene TRBV3-2) and TRBJ1-5, with TRBD1 as a possible D gene (5 bases). Germline assignment: CDR1 LGHDT and CDR2 YNNKEL (reference sequence). V gave up 3 bases and J gave up 3 bases, with 15 bases separating them. The CDR3 has 16 residues. The CDR3 loop reads CASSQGLGRDNQPQHF. DNA for the CDR3: TGTGCCAGCAGCCAGGGGCTAGGGCGCGACAATCAGCCCCAGCATTTT.

The V gene is TRBV11-1, the J gene TRBJ1-1, with D maybe TRBD1 (5 bases). Trimming stripped 6 bases from V and 4 bases from J, with 18 bases between. CDR1 SGHAT and CDR2 FQDESV come from the germline V gene (reference sequence). The CDR3 extends over 15 amino acids. The CDR3 sequence is CASRPGAREGTEAFF. The CDR3 DNA is TGTGCCAGCAGACCTGGTGCCAGGGAGGGCACTGAAGCTTTCTTT.

This chain connects TRBV7-2 to TRBJ2-4; no clear D. This CDR3 has 13 residues. Trimming left V 1 base short and J 8 bases short, with 9 bases between. Germline assignment: CDR1 SGHTA and CDR2 FQGNSA. This CDR3 is CASSLVVRDIQYF. In nucleotides, the CDR3 is TGTGCCAGCAGCTTAGTAGTCCGGGACATTCAGTACTTC.

This clone was found once. This chain links TRBV5-1 with TRBJ2-1; 8 bases agree with TRBD2. J gave up 8 bases and V 4 bases, and 8 bases lay outside the gene matches. This CDR3 has 14 amino acids. Germline V CDR1 and CDR2: SGHRS, YFSETQ. The CDR3 coding sequence is TGCGCCAGCAGCGGGCGGGGGGCGGAGGATGAGCAGTTCTTC. Residues: CASSGRGAEDEQFF.

The chain couples TRBV29-1 to TRBJ1-1; tentatively, D is TRBD1 (5 bases). CDR3 length: 15 amino acids. The V gene lost 4 bases and the J gene lost 4 bases, with 19 bases spanning the gap. The germline V gene has CDR1 SQVTM and CDR2 ANQGSEA. CDR3 sequence: CSVAKRLAGPTEAFF. In DNA form, the CDR3 reads TGCAGCGTTGCGAAGAGGTTGGCAGGGCCCACTGAAGCTTTCTTT.

The chain combines TRBV30 with TRBJ1-4; D is possibly TRBD1 (5 bases). Germline V gives CDR1 GTSNPN, CDR2 SVGIG (reference sequence). The CDR3 sequence is 14 residues long. The ends were cut back, 0 bases at V and 13 bases at J, with 18 bases in the middle. The CDR3 reads CAWSVYRTPRILFF. CDR3 DNA: TGTGCCTGGAGTGTATACCGGACACCTCGAATACTGTTTTTT. Full variable domain (missing parts from reference TRBV30 and TRBJ1-4): SQTIHQWPATLVQPVGSPLSLECTVEGTSNPNLYWYRQAAGRGLQLLFYSVGIGQISSEVPQNLSASRPQDRQFILSSKKLLLSDSGFYLCAWSVYRTPRILFFGSGTQLSVL.

This chain joins TRBV24-1 and TRBJ2-1; TRBD1 is a possible D gene (8 bases). Germline V CDR1 and CDR2: KGHDR, SFDVKD. This CDR3 has 19 residues. Trimming took 2 bases from V and 8 from J, leaving 27 bases between them. Here the CDR3 DNA reads TGTGCCACCAGTGATTCCAGGGGGCACGAGGCGGGAGCATTCTATGAGCAGTTCTTC. Its translation is CATSDSRGHEAGAFYEQFF.

The J gene is TRBJ1-5, the V gene TRBV19; possible D gene TRBD1, 5 bases. CDR3 length equals 14 residues. CDR1 LNHDA and CDR2 SQIVND come from the germline V gene (reference sequence). Trimming stripped 10 bases from V and 6 bases from J, with 19 bases between. CDR3 sequence (DNA): TGTGCCACCGCCAAGGGGTTGGACGGTCAGCCCCAGCATTTT. Its translation is CATAKGLDGQPQHF.

This sequence joins TRBV20-1 and TRBJ2-3; 7 bases are shared with TRBD1. In germline, CDR1 is DFQATT, CDR2 SNEGSKA (reference sequence). The J segment lost 7 bases and the V segment lost 3 bases, leaving 7 bases of the junction unmatched. The CDR3 consists of 13 residues. DNA for the CDR3: TGCAGTGCTAGTGGGGACAGCTCTTATACGCAGTATTTT. This codes for CSASGDSSYTQYF.

The chain joins TRBV4-3 to TRBJ2-7; maybe TRBD1 (6 bases). The V end was cut by 1 base, the J end by 2 bases, with 12 bases between. The CDR3 contains 15 residues. In germline, CDR1 is LGHNA, CDR2 YSLEER. The CDR3 DNA sequence: TGCGCCAGCAGCCAAGGAAGGGCAGGGGCCTACGAGCAGTACTTC. Translation gives CASSQGRAGAYEQYF.

The DNA for the CDR3 is TGTGCCAGCAGCCATCCCCCTGTGGGGGTAGCGGAAGGCCCCTACAATGAGCAGTTCTTC. Its protein is CASSHPPVGVAEGPYNEQFF. This sequence joins TRBV3-1 (or the pseudogene TRBV3-2) and TRBJ2-1, with D perhaps TRBD2 (6 bases). The CDR3 totals 20 residues. Germline V CDR1 and CDR2: LGHDT, YNNKEL (reference sequence). Deletions cut 3 bases from V and 2 bases from J, with 26 bases between.

The chain recombines TRBV7-9 with TRBJ1-6; a weak D match, TRBD1 (5 bases). The CDR3 loop spans 17 amino acids. V was trimmed by 1 base and J by 0 bases, leaving 10 bases between them. Germline V CDR1 and CDR2: SEHNR, FQNEAQ (reference sequence). CDR3 region: CASSLGRQSSYNSPLHF. The CDR3 bases are TGTGCCAGCAGCTTAGGGCGACAGAGCTCCTATAATTCACCCCTCCACTTT.

The chain couples TRBV5-1 to TRBJ2-3; TRBD2 might be the D (6 bases). The CDR3 length is 13 residues. V was clipped by 2 bases and J by 5 bases, with 9 bases between them. CDR1 is SGHRS and CDR2 is YFSETQ in the germline V gene. The CDR3 DNA sequence: TGCGCCAGCAGCTTCCCGGGGGTAGATACGCAGTATTTT. This translates into CASSFPGVDTQYF.

J is TRBJ1-4 and V is TRBV28; TRBD1 agrees at 9 bases. V was pared by 4 bases and J by 0 bases, with 6 bases of the junction left unmatched. CDR1 and CDR2 (germline): MDHEN, SYDVKM. This CDR3 comprises 17 residues. The CDR3 spells CASSSGTGRATNEKLFF. The CDR3 coding sequence is TGTGCCAGCAGTTCTGGGACAGGGAGGGCAACTAATGAAAAACTGTTTTTT.

The chain is built from TRBV7-3 and TRBJ2-1, with D maybe TRBD1 (5 bases). The CDR3 runs to 16 residues. The V end was cut by 5 bases, the J end by 0 bases, with 14 bases between. CDR1 and CDR2 from the germline V gene are SGHTA and FQGTGA. The CDR3 protein is CASSPQGLGSYNEQFF. CDR3 DNA sequence: TGTGCCAGCAGCCCCCAGGGTCTTGGCTCCTACAATGAGCAGTTCTTC.

The V and J genes are TRBV4-2 and TRBJ1-4; maybe TRBD1 (6 bases). CDR1 and CDR2 (germline): LGHNA, YNFKEQ. The CDR3 has 15 amino acids. The V gene lost 0 bases and the J gene lost 8 bases, with 13 bases spanning the gap. The CDR3 nucleotides read TGTGCCAGCAGCCAAGATGACAGGTTACAAGAAAAACTGTTTTTT. Its translation is CASSQDDRLQEKLFF.

This clone was seen just once. The chain employs TRBV14 and TRBJ2-5; D possibly corresponds to TRBD1 (5 bases). CDR3 length equals 13 residues. Germline V CDR1 and CDR2: SGHDN, FVKESK. V gave up 2 bases and J gave up 5 bases, with 9 bases separating them. CDR3 residues: CASSQNHRETQYF. The DNA of the CDR3 is TGTGCCAGCAGCCAAAATCACAGGGAGACCCAGTACTTC.

The V gene is TRBV5-5, the J gene TRBJ1-5; D is perhaps TRBD1 (5 bases). This CDR3 is built from 15 residues. Between the trimmed V and J ends, which lost 3 bases and 7 bases, there was a span of 17 bases. Germline V CDR1 and CDR2: SGHKS, YYEKEE (reference sequence). CDR3 in amino acids: CASSWGVLPGQPQHF. DNA of the CDR3: TGTGCCAGCAGCTGGGGGGTCCTTCCCGGGCAGCCCCAGCATTTT.